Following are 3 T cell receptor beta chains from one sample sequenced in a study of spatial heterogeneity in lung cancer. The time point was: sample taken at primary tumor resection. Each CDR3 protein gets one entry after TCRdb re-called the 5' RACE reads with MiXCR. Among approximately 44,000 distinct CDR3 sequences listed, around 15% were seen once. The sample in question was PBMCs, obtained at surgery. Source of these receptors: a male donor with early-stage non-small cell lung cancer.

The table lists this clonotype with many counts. CDR3 sequence (DNA): TGTGCCAGCAGCACCATATTTAGCGGGGGGTCAAATGAGCAGTTCTTC. Encoded protein: CASSTIFSGGSNEQFF. This chain links TRBV7-6 with TRBJ2-1; 10 nucleotides align to TRBD2. J was trimmed by 7 bases and V by 5 bases; bases with no gene match: 11. Germline V gives CDR1 SGHVS, CDR2 FNYEAQ. The CDR3 loop spans 16 amino acids.

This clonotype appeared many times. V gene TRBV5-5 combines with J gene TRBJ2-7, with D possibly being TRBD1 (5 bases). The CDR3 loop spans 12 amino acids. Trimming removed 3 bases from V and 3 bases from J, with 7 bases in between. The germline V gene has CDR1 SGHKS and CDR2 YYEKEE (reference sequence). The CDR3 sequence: CASSSTGYEQYF. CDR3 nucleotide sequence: TGTGCCAGCAGCTCCACAGGCTACGAGCAGTACTTC.

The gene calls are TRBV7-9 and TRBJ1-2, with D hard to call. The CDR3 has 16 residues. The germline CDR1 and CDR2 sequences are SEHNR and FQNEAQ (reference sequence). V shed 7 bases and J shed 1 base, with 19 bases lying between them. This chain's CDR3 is CASTLWVLPNNYGYTF. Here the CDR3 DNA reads TGTGCCAGCACCCTATGGGTCCTGCCTAATAACTATGGCTACACCTTC.